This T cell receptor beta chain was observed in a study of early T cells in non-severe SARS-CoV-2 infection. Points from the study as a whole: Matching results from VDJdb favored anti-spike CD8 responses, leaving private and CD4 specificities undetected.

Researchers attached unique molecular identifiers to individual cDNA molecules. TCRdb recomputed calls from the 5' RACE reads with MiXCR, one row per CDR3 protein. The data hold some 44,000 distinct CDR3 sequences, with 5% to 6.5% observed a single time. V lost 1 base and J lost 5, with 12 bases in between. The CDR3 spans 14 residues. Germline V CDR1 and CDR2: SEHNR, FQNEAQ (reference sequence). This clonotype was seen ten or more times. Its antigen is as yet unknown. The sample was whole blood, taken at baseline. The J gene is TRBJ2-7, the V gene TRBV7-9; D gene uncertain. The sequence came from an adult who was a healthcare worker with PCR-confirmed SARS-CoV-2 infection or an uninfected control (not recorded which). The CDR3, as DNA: TGTGCCAGCAGCTTAGTAGCCAAAGCCGACGAGCAGTACTTC. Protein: CASSLVAKADEQYF.